This TCR beta chain is drawn from a study of T cell responses to AZD1222 COVID-19 vaccine. Overall study results and limits: Most donors were white British, females outnumbered males, and clonal diversity was possibly underestimated. The study found vaccine-associated CD4 TCRs spanning spike, dominant at 160-218 and 743-854. Repertoire sampling was restricted to post-peak T cell response timepoints. Recipients of AZD1222 seropositive at baseline numbered only 5 or 6.

Germline CDR1 reads ENHRY; CDR2 reads SYGVKD. The CDR3 runs to 13 residues. V gave up 10 bases and J gave up 1 base; unmatched junction bases: 5. Comments on this clone: Its antigen remains unidentified.

Using immunoSEQ multiplex PCR, the repertoire was profiled, and TCRdb retains in-frame clones only, with some absent. The table shows approximately 190,000 clones, with roughly 91% occurring only once. The rearrangement joins TRBV10-3 to TRBJ1-1; 8 positions match TRBD1. This material consisted of peripheral blood, taken on day 0 of AZD1222 vaccination. The receptor was isolated from an adult in good health. Here the CDR3 reads CATLGTGNTEAFF. In nucleotides, the CDR3 is TGTGCCACCTTAGGGACAGGGAACACTGAAGCTTTCTTT.